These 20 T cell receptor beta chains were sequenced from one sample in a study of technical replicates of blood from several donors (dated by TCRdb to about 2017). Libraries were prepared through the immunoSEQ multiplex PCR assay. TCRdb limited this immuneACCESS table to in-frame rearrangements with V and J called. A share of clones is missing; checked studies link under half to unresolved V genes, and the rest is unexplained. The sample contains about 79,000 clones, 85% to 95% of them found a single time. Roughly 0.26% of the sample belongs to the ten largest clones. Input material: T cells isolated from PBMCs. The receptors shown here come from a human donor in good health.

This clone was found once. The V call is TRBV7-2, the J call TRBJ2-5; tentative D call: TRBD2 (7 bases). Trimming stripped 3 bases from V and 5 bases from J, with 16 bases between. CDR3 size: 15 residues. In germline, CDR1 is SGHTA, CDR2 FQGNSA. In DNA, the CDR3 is TGTGCCAGCAGCTTCCCTCTGGGGGGGCCGGAGACCCAGTACTTC. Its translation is CASSFPLGGPETQYF.

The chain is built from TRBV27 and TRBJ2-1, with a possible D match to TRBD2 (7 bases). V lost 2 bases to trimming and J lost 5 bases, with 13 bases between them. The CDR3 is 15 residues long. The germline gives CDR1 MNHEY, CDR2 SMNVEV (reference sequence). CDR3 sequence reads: CASSLKGGRDNEQFF. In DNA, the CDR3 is TGTGCCAGCAGTTTAAAGGGGGGGAGGGACAATGAGCAGTTCTTC.

In DNA form, the CDR3 reads TGTGCCTGGAGTCATTCCCCGGGACAGGGACCCATTCCTAGATACGAGCAGTACTTC. It translates to CAWSHSPGQGPIPRYEQYF. The chain combines TRBV30 with TRBJ2-7; TRBD1 matches 9 bases. Trimming at V came to 2 bases and at J to 4 bases, leaving 21 bases not matched to a gene. This CDR3 contains 19 residues. Germline assignment: CDR1 GTSNPN and CDR2 SVGIG (reference sequence).

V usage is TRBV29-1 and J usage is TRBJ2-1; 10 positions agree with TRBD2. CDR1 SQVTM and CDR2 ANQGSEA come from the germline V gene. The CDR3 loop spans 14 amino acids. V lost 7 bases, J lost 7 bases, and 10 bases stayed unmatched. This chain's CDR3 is CSGGGLAVVNEQFF. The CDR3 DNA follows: TGCAGCGGGGGCGGACTAGCGGTGGTAAATGAGCAGTTCTTC.

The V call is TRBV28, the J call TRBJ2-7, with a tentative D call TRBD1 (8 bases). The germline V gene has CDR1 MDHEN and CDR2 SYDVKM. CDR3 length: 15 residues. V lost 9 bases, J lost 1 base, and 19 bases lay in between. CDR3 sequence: CASQGAGVGSYEQYF. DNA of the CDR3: TGTGCCAGTCAGGGGGCGGGAGTAGGGTCCTACGAGCAGTACTTC.

The CDR3 DNA reads as TGCGCCAGCAGCCAATATCCCGTGGACAGGGGGCTTTCTAATGAAAAACTGTTTTTT. It codes for CASSQYPVDRGLSNEKLFF. This chain links TRBV4-1 with TRBJ1-4; 11 bases line up with TRBD1. Trimming took 2 bases from V and 3 from J; bases not matched to a gene: 11. Germline CDR1 reads MGHRA; CDR2 reads YSYEKL. The CDR3 is made up of 19 amino acids.

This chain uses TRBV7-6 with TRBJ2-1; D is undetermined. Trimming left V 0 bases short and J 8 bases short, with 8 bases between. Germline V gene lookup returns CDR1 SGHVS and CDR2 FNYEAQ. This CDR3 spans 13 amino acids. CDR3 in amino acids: CASSLAQRHEQFF. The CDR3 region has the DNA TGTGCCAGCAGCTTAGCGCAGCGCCATGAGCAGTTCTTC.

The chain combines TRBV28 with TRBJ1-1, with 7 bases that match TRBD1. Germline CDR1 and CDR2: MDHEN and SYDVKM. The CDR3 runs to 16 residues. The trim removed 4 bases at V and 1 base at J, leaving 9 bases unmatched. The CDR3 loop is CASSSAVTGRNTEAFF. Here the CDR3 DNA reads TGTGCCAGCAGTTCCGCTGTGACAGGGAGGAACACTGAAGCTTTCTTT.

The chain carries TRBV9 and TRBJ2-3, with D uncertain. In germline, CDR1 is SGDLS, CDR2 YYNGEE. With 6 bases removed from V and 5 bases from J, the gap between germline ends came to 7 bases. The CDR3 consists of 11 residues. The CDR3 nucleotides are TGTGCCAGCAATCGAGGAGATACGCAGTATTTT. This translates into CASNRGDTQYF. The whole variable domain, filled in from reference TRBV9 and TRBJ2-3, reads DSGVTQTPKHLITATGQRVTLRCSPRSGDLSVYWYQQSLDQGLQFLIQYYNGEERAKGNILERFSAQQFPDLHSELNLSSLELGDSALYFCASNRGDTQYFGPGTRLTVL.

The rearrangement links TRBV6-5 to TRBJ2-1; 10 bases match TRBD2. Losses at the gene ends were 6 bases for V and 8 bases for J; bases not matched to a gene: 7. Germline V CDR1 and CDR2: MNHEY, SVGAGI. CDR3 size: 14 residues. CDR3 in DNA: TGTGCCAGCAGGCCTTCTAGCGGGAGACATGAGCAGTTCTTC. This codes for CASRPSSGRHEQFF.

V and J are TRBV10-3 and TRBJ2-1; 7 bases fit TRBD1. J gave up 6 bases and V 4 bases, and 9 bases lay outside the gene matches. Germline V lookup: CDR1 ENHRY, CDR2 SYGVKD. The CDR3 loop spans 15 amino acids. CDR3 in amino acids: CAISALNAGGNEQFF. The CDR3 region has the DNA TGTGCCATCAGTGCATTGAATGCAGGGGGCAATGAGCAGTTCTTC.

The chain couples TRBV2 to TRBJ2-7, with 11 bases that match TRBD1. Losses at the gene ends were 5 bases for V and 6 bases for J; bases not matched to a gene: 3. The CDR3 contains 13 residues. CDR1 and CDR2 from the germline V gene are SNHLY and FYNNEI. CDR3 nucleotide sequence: TGTGCCAGCAGTCCGGACAGGGGGCGCGAGCAGTACTTC. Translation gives CASSPDRGREQYF.

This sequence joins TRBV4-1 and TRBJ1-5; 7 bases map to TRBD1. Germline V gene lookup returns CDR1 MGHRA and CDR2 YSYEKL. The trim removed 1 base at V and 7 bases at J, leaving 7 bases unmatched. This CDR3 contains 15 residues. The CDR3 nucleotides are TGCGCCAGCAGCCAAGCAACAGGGGCCCTACAGCCCCAGCATTTT. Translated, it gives CASSQATGALQPQHF.

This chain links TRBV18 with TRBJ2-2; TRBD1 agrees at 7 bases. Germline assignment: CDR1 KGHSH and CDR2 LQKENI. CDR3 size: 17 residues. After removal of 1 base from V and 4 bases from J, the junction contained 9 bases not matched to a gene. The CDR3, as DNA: TGTGCCAGCTCACCACTGCCGGGACAGCTGACCACCGGGGAGCTGTTTTTT. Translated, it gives CASSPLPGQLTTGELFF.

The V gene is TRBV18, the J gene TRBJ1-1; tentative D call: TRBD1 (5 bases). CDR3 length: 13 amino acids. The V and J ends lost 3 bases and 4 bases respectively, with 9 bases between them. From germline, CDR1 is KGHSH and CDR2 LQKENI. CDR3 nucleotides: TGTGCCAGCTCACCCCTCACAGGCACTGAAGCTTTCTTT. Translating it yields CASSPLTGTEAFF.

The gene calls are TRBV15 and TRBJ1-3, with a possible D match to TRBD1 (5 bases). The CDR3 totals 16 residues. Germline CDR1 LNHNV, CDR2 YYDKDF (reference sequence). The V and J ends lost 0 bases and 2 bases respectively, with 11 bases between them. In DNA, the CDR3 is TGTGCCACCAGCAGAGATAGCAGGGCCACTGGAAACACCATATATTTT. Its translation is CATSRDSRATGNTIYF.

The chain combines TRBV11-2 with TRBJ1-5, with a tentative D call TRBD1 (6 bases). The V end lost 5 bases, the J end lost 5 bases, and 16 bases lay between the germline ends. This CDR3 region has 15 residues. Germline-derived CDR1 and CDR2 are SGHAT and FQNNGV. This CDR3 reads CASSPRGGADQPQHF. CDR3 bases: TGTGCCAGCAGCCCACGGGGGGGCGCGGATCAGCCCCAGCATTTT.

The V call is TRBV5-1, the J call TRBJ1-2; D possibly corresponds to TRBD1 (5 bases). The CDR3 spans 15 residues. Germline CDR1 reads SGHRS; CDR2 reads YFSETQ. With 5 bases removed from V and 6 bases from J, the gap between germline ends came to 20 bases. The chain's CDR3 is CASSYYRTDPDGYTF. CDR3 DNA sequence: TGCGCCAGCAGTTACTACAGGACGGATCCCGATGGCTACACCTTC.

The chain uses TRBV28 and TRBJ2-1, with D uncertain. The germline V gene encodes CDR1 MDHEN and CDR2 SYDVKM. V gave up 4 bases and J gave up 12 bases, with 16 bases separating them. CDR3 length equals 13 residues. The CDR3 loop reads CASSYAPAVGQFF. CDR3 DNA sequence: TGTGCCAGCAGTTACGCGCCCGCGGTGGGGCAGTTCTTC.

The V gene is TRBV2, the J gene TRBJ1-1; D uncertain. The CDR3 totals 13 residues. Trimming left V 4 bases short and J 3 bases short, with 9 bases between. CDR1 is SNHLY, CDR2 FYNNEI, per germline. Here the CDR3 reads CASSGERDTEAFF. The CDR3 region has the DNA TGTGCCAGCAGTGGCGAGCGGGACACTGAAGCTTTCTTT.